This T cell receptor beta chain was found in a study of blood T cell repertoires in COVID-19. Study background: Recovery meant two consecutive negative NP/OP PCR tests, professional clearance, or resolved symptoms. Sources were T cells, B-cell-depleted T cells, or PBMCs; the material itself was cDNA or gDNA.

Allocation to cohorts depended on clinical history reported by the participants. In the study's own analysis: Amplification of reference gene primers provided the estimated nucleated cell counts. Method: immunoSEQ multiplex PCR; TCRdb's copy keeps in-frame clones and lacks some. V and J calls and clone size are copied from that table; D and trimming were computed from the DNA. Counted here are 350,000 to 450,000 clones, more than 70% occurring once; the ten biggest clones make up about 2.1%. This clone was seen just once. Trimming cost V 0 bases and J 7 bases; bases outside gene matches: 6. The CDR3 contains 16 residues. Per germline, CDR1 LGHDT and CDR2 YNNKEL (reference sequence).

This clonotype originated in a man in his forties in a cohort exposed to, infected with or recovered from COVID-19 (not recorded which). This chain links TRBV3-1 (or the pseudogene TRBV3-2) with TRBJ2-7; TRBD2 matches at 13 bases. The sample consisted of PBMCs or T cells enriched from blood (not recorded which). The CDR3 sequence is CASSQDSGTSGKEQYF. DNA for the CDR3: TGTGCCAGCAGCCAAGATTCCGGGACTAGCGGGAAAGAGCAGTACTTC.